Listed here are 14 T cell receptor beta chains from one sample, sequenced in a study of Ad26.COV2.S vaccination and SARS-CoV-2 variants. TCRdb's copy holds only in-frame clones and misses some; the assay was immunoSEQ multiplex PCR. The data show around 340,000 clones, with 75% to 90% seen just once and just under 5% held by the top ten. The treatment here: 15 to 20 received Ad26.COV2.S at low or high dose, single or two shots; 5 received placebo; per-sample allocation not given. Sample collection was performed on day 63 after the first vaccine or placebo injection. The sample consisted of peripheral blood, taken in a trial of Ad26.COV2.S vaccine versus placebo. Receptor source: a person aged 18-60 years who received the Ad26.COV2.S COVID-19 vaccine or a placebo.

The V gene is TRBV13, the J gene TRBJ1-4; a weak D match, TRBD1 (6 bases). Germline CDR1 reads PRHDT; CDR2 reads FYEKMQ (reference sequence). The CDR3 length is 15 residues. V was shortened by 10 bases and J by 5 bases, with 20 bases between the two germline ends. CDR3 region: CATRGSGAENEKLFF. CDR3 in DNA: TGTGCCACTAGGGGGAGTGGGGCTGAAAATGAAAAACTGTTTTTT. The entire variable domain, with the rest obtained from reference TRBV13 and TRBJ1-4, is as follows: AAGVIQSPRHLIKEKRETATLKCYPIPRHDTVYWYQQGPGQDPQFLISFYEKMQSDKGSIPDRFSAQQFSDYHSELNMSSLELGDSALYFCATRGSGAENEKLFFGSGTQLSVL.

V gene TRBV6-5 combines with J gene TRBJ1-2; D might be TRBD1 (5 bases). V lost 3 bases, J lost 7 bases, and 15 bases lay in between. Germline V gene data show CDR1 as MNHEY and CDR2 as SVGAGI. The CDR3 spans 14 residues. CDR3 coding DNA: TGTGCCAGCAGTTATGGGGGTGGGATGTCTGGCTACACCTTC. It translates to CASSYGGGMSGYTF.

This sequence joins TRBV19 and TRBJ1-6; 8 positions match TRBD1. This CDR3 has 14 residues. The V gene's germline CDR1 is LNHDA and CDR2 SQIVND (reference sequence). Trimming took 6 bases from V and 7 from J; bases not matched to a gene: 5. The CDR3 protein is CASRTGARNSPLHF. The CDR3 nucleotides read TGTGCCAGTAGGACAGGGGCCCGAAATTCACCCCTCCACTTT.

The count of this clone is one. CDR3 sequence (DNA): TGTGCCAGCAGGGCCGGGACGTCTGGAAACACCATATATTTT. This gives the protein CASRAGTSGNTIYF. The gene calls are TRBV2 and TRBJ1-3; D possibly corresponds to TRBD1 (5 bases). The CDR3 totals 14 residues. Germline assignment: CDR1 SNHLY and CDR2 FYNNEI. Trimming shortened V by 6 bases and J by 1 base, and 10 bases separated the two germline ends.

The chain joins TRBV9 to TRBJ2-3; either TRBD1 or TRBD2 may supply D (5 bases each). CDR1 and CDR2 (germline): SGDLS, YYNGEE. V was clipped by 2 bases and J by 2 bases, with 9 bases between them. The CDR3 length is 14 residues. The chain's CDR3 is CASSVTGLTDTQYF. CDR3 sequence (DNA): TGTGCCAGCAGCGTTACGGGGCTCACAGATACGCAGTATTTT.

The genes are TRBV6-5 and TRBJ2-5; a possible D gene is TRBD1 (5 bases). The CDR3 totals 15 residues. Germline V gene data show CDR1 as MNHEY and CDR2 as SVGAGI. V was pared by 0 bases and J by 5 bases, with 13 bases between. For the CDR3, the DNA is TGTGCCAGCAGTTACTCGAGTCAAGGGGCTGAGACCCAGTACTTC. Its translation: CASSYSSQGAETQYF.

V is TRBV9 and J is TRBJ2-2, with 8 bases aligning to TRBD1. The V gene's germline CDR1 is SGDLS and CDR2 YYNGEE. V lost 3 bases, J lost 4 bases, and 11 bases stayed unmatched. The CDR3 contains 17 residues. The CDR3 reads CASSGTGQAVGTGELFF. In nucleotides, the CDR3 is TGTGCCAGCAGCGGAACGGGACAGGCGGTGGGCACCGGGGAGCTGTTTTTT.

This chain connects TRBV7-8 to TRBJ2-6; 7 bases are shared with TRBD1. This CDR3 contains 17 residues. The ends lost 5 bases at V and 0 bases at J; junction bases unmatched: 7. Germline V gene sequence: CDR1 SGHVS, CDR2 FQNEAQ. The CDR3 here is CASSLRQGHSGANVLTF. As DNA, the CDR3 is TGTGCCAGCAGCCTACGACAGGGACACTCTGGGGCCAACGTCCTGACTTTC.

This chain uses TRBV3-1 (or the pseudogene TRBV3-2) with TRBJ2-7; D not certain. In germline, CDR1 is LGHDT, CDR2 YNNKEL (reference sequence). The ends were cut back, 5 bases at V and 1 base at J, with 9 bases in the middle. This CDR3 spans 13 amino acids. CDR3 loop: CASSRLGSYEQYF. CDR3 nucleotides: TGTGCCAGCAGCAGGCTCGGATCCTACGAGCAGTACTTC.

CDR3 sequence reads: CASSASDFLTEAFF. The CDR3, as DNA: TGTGCCAGTAGTGCCTCGGACTTTCTTACTGAAGCTTTCTTT. This chain connects TRBV19 to TRBJ1-1, with no clear D. Germline lookup yields CDR1 LNHDA and CDR2 SQIVND (reference sequence). V gave up 5 bases and J gave up 5 bases, with 15 bases separating them. The CDR3 has 14 amino acids. Drawing the rest from reference TRBV19 and TRBJ1-1, the complete variable domain is DGGITQSPKYLFRKEGQNVTLSCEQNLNHDAMYWYRQDPGQGLRLIYYSQIVNDFQKGDIAEGYSVSREKKESFPLTVTSAQKNPTAFYLCASSASDFLTEAFFGQGTRLTVV.

The chain joins TRBV6-5 to TRBJ1-2; possibly TRBD1 for D (6 bases). Germline CDR1 MNHEY, CDR2 SVGAGI. The CDR3 loop spans 15 amino acids. V was pared by 7 bases and J by 2 bases, with 17 bases between. The CDR3 nucleotides read TGTGCCAGCACCTACGGGACACCCCCGAACTATGGCTACACCTTC. Amino acid sequence: CASTYGTPPNYGYTF.

The chain joins TRBV19 to TRBJ2-2; 7 nucleotides agree with TRBD1. The CDR3 consists of 15 residues. Germline CDR1 and CDR2: LNHDA and SQIVND (reference sequence). Trimming cost V 10 bases and J 0 bases; bases outside gene matches: 8. CDR3 loop: CATKDRLTNTGELFF. The CDR3 nucleotides are TGTGCCACCAAGGACAGGCTGACGAACACCGGGGAGCTGTTTTTT.

The chain links TRBV6-5 to TRBJ2-1; the match to TRBD2 covers 8 bases. Germline V CDR1 and CDR2: MNHEY, SVGAGI. This CDR3 spans 14 amino acids. Losses at the gene ends were 1 base for V and 7 bases for J; bases not matched to a gene: 3. The CDR3 coding sequence is TGTGCCAGCAGTTACTTGCGCGGGGGGAATGAGCAGTTCTTC. It is translated as CASSYLRGGNEQFF.

The chain combines TRBV3-1 (or the pseudogene TRBV3-2) with TRBJ1-2; D remains unclear. There are 11 residues in the CDR3. Between the trimmed V and J ends, which lost 0 bases and 13 bases, there was a span of 9 bases. The germline CDR1 and CDR2 sequences are LGHDT and YNNKEL (reference sequence). CDR3 DNA sequence: TGTGCCAGCAGCCAAGAGCGCGAGAGCACCTTC. Its protein product is CASSQERESTF.